This is a list of T cell receptor beta chains from one sample in a study of cytomegalovirus exposure and HLA in healthy donors. Clones were read by immunoSEQ multiplex PCR, and TCRdb kept only the in-frame ones, dropping some. The data show around 67,000 clones, with roughly four fifths seen just once and approximately 7.8% held by the top ten. The sequenced sample was PBMCs. These TCRs come from a woman between 25 and 40 years old in good health and CMV-seropositive. The CDR3 runs from the conserved cysteine through the conserved F or W. Each record gives: V gene, J gene, D gene, clone size, CDR3 protein, CDR3 DNA. The D gene is left open where the match is weak. Clone size, where shown, is once, few, many, or a class for clones that have expanded.

v_call: TRBV5-1; j_call: TRBJ2-7; d_call: TRBD1; clone_size: few; cdr3_aa: CASSLPGTAYEQYF; cdr3_nt: TGCGCCAGCAGCCTGCCCGGGACAGCTTACGAGCAGTACTTC
v_call: TRBV10-1; j_call: TRBJ2-4; d_call: .; clone_size: .; cdr3_aa: CASSEWDSGNGAKNIQYF; cdr3_nt: TGCGCCAGCAGTGAGTGGGATAGCGGTAATGGGGCCAAAAACATTCAGTACTTC
v_call: TRBV6-5; j_call: TRBJ1-5; d_call: .; clone_size: .; cdr3_aa: CASSGIRGQPQHF; cdr3_nt: TGTGCCAGCAGTGGCATCAGAGGTCAGCCCCAGCATTTT
v_call: TRBV7-9; j_call: TRBJ2-1; d_call: TRBD2; clone_size: .; cdr3_aa: CASSSAAGGHYNEQFF; cdr3_nt: TGTGCCAGCAGCTCTGCGGCGGGAGGGCACTACAATGAGCAGTTCTTC
v_call: TRBV2; j_call: TRBJ2-1; d_call: TRBD2; clone_size: once; cdr3_aa: CASSSGLAGSEQFF; cdr3_nt: TGTGCCAGCAGCTCGGGACTAGCGGGAAGTGAGCAGTTCTTC
v_call: TRBV19; j_call: TRBJ2-3; d_call: TRBD2; clone_size: many; cdr3_aa: CASSSTSGSADTQYF; cdr3_nt: TGTGCCAGTAGTTCTACTAGCGGGAGCGCAGATACGCAGTATTTT
v_call: TRBV29-1; j_call: TRBJ1-2; d_call: TRBD1; clone_size: .; cdr3_aa: CSVRDSENYGYTF; cdr3_nt: TGCAGCGTGCGGGACAGCGAGAACTATGGCTACACCTTC
v_call: TRBV2; j_call: TRBJ2-7; d_call: .; clone_size: few; cdr3_aa: CASSDSGHEQYF; cdr3_nt: TGTGCCAGCAGTGATTCTGGGCACGAGCAGTACTTC
v_call: TRBV11-2; j_call: TRBJ2-7; d_call: TRBD2; clone_size: .; cdr3_aa: CASSLEWAGAAYEQYF; cdr3_nt: TGTGCCAGCAGCTTAGAGTGGGCGGGAGCGGCGTACGAGCAGTACTTC
v_call: TRBV7-2; j_call: TRBJ2-7; d_call: TRBD2; clone_size: once; cdr3_aa: CASSLLAGGVQYF; cdr3_nt: TGTGCCAGCAGCTTACTAGCGGGAGGTGTGCAGTACTTC
v_call: TRBV7-9; j_call: TRBJ2-2; d_call: TRBD2; clone_size: .; cdr3_aa: CSSEGGTGELFF; cdr3_nt: TGTTCCAGCGAGGGAGGGACCGGGGAGCTGTTTTTT
v_call: TRBV28; j_call: TRBJ2-7; d_call: TRBD2; clone_size: .; cdr3_aa: CASSQKTSGRLYEQYF; cdr3_nt: TGTGCCAGCAGTCAAAAGACTAGCGGGAGGCTATACGAGCAGTACTTC
v_call: TRBV7-2; j_call: TRBJ2-2; d_call: .; clone_size: .; cdr3_aa: CASSSSNTGELFF; cdr3_nt: TGTGCCAGCAGCTCCTCGAACACCGGGGAGCTGTTTTTT
v_call: TRBV5-1; j_call: TRBJ2-1; d_call: .; clone_size: few; cdr3_aa: CASSRVVNYNEQFF; cdr3_nt: TGCGCCAGCAGTCGGGTGGTGAACTACAATGAGCAGTTCTTC
v_call: TRBV2; j_call: TRBJ2-7; d_call: TRBD1; clone_size: once; cdr3_aa: CASSPEDGTGGFGEQYF; cdr3_nt: TGTGCCAGCAGCCCAGAGGATGGGACAGGGGGCTTCGGCGAGCAGTACTTC
v_call: TRBV7-7; j_call: TRBJ2-1; d_call: .; clone_size: .; cdr3_aa: CASSLEVGGYNEQFF; cdr3_nt: TGTGCTAGCAGCTTAGAAGTAGGCGGGTACAATGAGCAGTTCTTC
v_call: TRBV2; j_call: TRBJ2-7; d_call: TRBD1; clone_size: once; cdr3_aa: CASSDPLIGTGVEYEQYF; cdr3_nt: TGTGCCAGCAGTGATCCTCTTATTGGGACAGGGGTAGAGTACGAGCAGTACTTC
v_call: TRBV4-2; j_call: TRBJ2-2; d_call: TRBD2; clone_size: .; cdr3_aa: CASSQDRGPGLANTGELFF; cdr3_nt: TGTGCCAGCAGCCAAGATCGTGGCCCGGGACTAGCGAACACCGGGGAGCTGTTTTTT
v_call: TRBV5-1; j_call: TRBJ2-3; d_call: TRBD2; clone_size: .; cdr3_aa: CASSRTSGRAKGDTQYF; cdr3_nt: TGCGCCAGCAGCAGGACTAGCGGGAGGGCCAAGGGAGATACGCAGTATTTT
v_call: TRBV7-9; j_call: TRBJ2-5; d_call: .; clone_size: .; cdr3_aa: CASRGSGFETQYF; cdr3_nt: TGTGCCAGCCGGGGGAGCGGTTTCGAGACCCAGTACTTC
v_call: TRBV4-2; j_call: TRBJ2-1; d_call: TRBD2; clone_size: .; cdr3_aa: CASSQDRAGGRNEQFF; cdr3_nt: TGTGCCAGCAGCCAAGATAGGGCGGGAGGACGCAATGAGCAGTTCTTC
v_call: TRBV5-5; j_call: TRBJ2-3; d_call: .; clone_size: .; cdr3_aa: CASSLDRATDTQYF; cdr3_nt: TGTGCCAGCAGCTTGGACAGGGCCACAGATACGCAGTATTTT
v_call: TRBV7-2; j_call: TRBJ2-7; d_call: .; clone_size: .; cdr3_aa: CASSLGTASYEQYF; cdr3_nt: TGTGCCAGCAGCTTAGGGACAGCCTCCTACGAGCAGTACTTC
v_call: TRBV19; j_call: TRBJ1-4; d_call: .; clone_size: many; cdr3_aa: CASSPLKAAGEKLFF; cdr3_nt: TGTGCCAGTAGTCCGCTTAAGGCGGCGGGCGAAAAACTGTTTTTT
v_call: TRBV28; j_call: TRBJ1-2; d_call: TRBD1; clone_size: .; cdr3_aa: CASRSGQGTYGYTF; cdr3_nt: TGTGCCAGCAGATCGGGACAGGGTACATATGGCTACACCTTC
v_call: TRBV5-1; j_call: TRBJ2-1; d_call: TRBD1; clone_size: once; cdr3_aa: CASSLVGQHYNEQFF; cdr3_nt: TGCGCCAGCAGCTTGGTGGGACAGCACTACAATGAGCAGTTCTTC
v_call: TRBV28; j_call: TRBJ1-3; d_call: .; clone_size: .; cdr3_aa: CASSLARNTIYF; cdr3_nt: TGTGCCAGCAGTTTAGCTAGAAACACCATATATTTT
v_call: TRBV13; j_call: TRBJ1-2; d_call: .; clone_size: .; cdr3_aa: CASSLRTLQEYYGYTF; cdr3_nt: TGTGCCAGCAGCTTAAGGACGTTACAGGAATACTATGGCTACACCTTC
v_call: TRBV28; j_call: TRBJ2-7; d_call: TRBD2; clone_size: .; cdr3_aa: CASSFGLAGVTTYEQYF; cdr3_nt: TGTGCCAGCAGTTTCGGACTAGCGGGAGTTACCACCTACGAGCAGTACTTC
v_call: TRBV5-1; j_call: TRBJ2-3; d_call: .; clone_size: .; cdr3_aa: CASSKTVLGTDTQYF; cdr3_nt: TGCGCCAGCAGCAAGACAGTGCTAGGGACAGATACGCAGTATTTT
v_call: TRBV14; j_call: TRBJ2-3; d_call: TRBD2; clone_size: .; cdr3_aa: CASSRMTRAGVGDTQYF; cdr3_nt: TGTGCCAGCAGCCGCATGACTAGGGCGGGAGTTGGAGATACGCAGTATTTT
v_call: TRBV7-8; j_call: TRBJ2-2; d_call: TRBD2; clone_size: .; cdr3_aa: CANQAGTRYTGELFF; cdr3_nt: TGTGCCAACCAGGCCGGGACTAGGTACACCGGGGAGCTGTTTTTT
v_call: TRBV5-1; j_call: TRBJ2-7; d_call: .; clone_size: .; cdr3_aa: CASSLAGPGSYEQYF; cdr3_nt: TGCGCCAGCAGCTTGGCCGGCCCGGGATCCTACGAGCAGTACTTC
v_call: TRBV10-3; j_call: TRBJ2-7; d_call: TRBD2; clone_size: few; cdr3_aa: CATFAPSGSYEQYF; cdr3_nt: TGTGCCACCTTCGCCCCTAGCGGGAGCTACGAGCAGTACTTC
v_call: TRBV11-3; j_call: TRBJ2-5; d_call: TRBD2; clone_size: .; cdr3_aa: CASRGSGSETQYF; cdr3_nt: TGTGCCAGCAGAGGTAGCGGGAGTGAGACCCAGTACTTC
v_call: TRBV29-1; j_call: TRBJ2-2; d_call: TRBD1; clone_size: .; cdr3_aa: CSATGGTGELFF; cdr3_nt: TGCAGCGCCACAGGGGGGACCGGGGAGCTGTTTTTT
v_call: TRBV28; j_call: TRBJ2-2; d_call: .; clone_size: .; cdr3_aa: CASSFPPGEEANTGELFF; cdr3_nt: TGTGCCAGCAGTTTCCCTCCGGGGGAGGAAGCGAACACCGGGGAGCTGTTTTTT